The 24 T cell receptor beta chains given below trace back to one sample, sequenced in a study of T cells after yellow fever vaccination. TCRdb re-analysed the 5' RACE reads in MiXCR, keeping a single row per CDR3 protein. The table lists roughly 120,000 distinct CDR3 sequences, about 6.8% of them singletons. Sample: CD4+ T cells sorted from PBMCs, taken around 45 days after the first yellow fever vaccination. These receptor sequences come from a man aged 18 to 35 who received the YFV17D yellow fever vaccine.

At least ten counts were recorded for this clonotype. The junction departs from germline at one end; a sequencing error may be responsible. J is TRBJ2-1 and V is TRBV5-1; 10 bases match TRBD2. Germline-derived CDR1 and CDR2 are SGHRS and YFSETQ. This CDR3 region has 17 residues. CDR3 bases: TGCGCCAGCAGCTTGGATCCCAGCGGGGGGGCCTACAATGAGAAGTTCTTC. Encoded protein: CASSLDPSGGAYNEKFF.

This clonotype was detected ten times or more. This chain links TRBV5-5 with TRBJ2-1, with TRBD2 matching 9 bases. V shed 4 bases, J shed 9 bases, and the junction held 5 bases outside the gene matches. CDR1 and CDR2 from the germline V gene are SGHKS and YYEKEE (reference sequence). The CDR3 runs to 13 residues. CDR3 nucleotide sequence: TGTGCCAGCAGCATCGGGACTAGCAGTGAGCAGTTCTTC. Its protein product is CASSIGTSSEQFF.

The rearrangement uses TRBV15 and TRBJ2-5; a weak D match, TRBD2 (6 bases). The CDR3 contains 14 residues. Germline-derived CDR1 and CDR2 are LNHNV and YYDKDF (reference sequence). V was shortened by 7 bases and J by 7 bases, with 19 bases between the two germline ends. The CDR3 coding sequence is TGTGCCACCACCGGCGGCGGGGCCCTCTGGACCCAGTACTTC. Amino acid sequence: CATTGGGALWTQYF.

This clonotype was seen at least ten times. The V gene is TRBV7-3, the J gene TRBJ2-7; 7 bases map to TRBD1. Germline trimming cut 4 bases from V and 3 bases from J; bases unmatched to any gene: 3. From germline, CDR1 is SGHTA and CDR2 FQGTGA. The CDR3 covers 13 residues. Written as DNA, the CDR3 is TGTGCCAGCAGCTGGGACAGAGGCTACGAGCAGTACTTC. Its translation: CASSWDRGYEQYF.

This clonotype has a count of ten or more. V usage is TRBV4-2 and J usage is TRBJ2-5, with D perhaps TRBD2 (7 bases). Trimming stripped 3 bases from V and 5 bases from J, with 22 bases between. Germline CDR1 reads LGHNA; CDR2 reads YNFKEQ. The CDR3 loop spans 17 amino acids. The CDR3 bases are TGTGCCAGCAGCCAGGGTCTACGGGGGGCCTTCGGTGAGACCCAGTACTTC. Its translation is CASSQGLRGAFGETQYF.

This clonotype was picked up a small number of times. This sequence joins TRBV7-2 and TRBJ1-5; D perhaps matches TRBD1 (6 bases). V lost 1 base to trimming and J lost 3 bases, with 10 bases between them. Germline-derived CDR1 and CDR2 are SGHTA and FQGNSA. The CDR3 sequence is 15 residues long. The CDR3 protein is CASSLGQAFNQPQHF. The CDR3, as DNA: TGTGCCAGCAGCTTAGGACAGGCGTTCAATCAGCCCCAGCATTTT.

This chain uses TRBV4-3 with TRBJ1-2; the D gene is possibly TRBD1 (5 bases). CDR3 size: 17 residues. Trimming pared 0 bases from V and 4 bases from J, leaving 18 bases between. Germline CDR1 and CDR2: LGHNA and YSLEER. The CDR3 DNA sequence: TGCGCCAGCAGCCAAGATAGGTTTGGGGGAATTGGCTATGGCTACACCTTC. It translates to CASSQDRFGGIGYGYTF.

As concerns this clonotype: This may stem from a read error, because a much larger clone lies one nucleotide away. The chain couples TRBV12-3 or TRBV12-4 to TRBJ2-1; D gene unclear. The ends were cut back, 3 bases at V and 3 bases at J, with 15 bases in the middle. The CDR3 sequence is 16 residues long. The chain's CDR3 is CASSFDAEHFYNEQFF. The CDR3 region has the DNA TGTGCCAGCAGTTTCGATGCGGAACATTTCTACAATGAGCAGTTCTTC.

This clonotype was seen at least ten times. CDR3 loop: CASRREDYGYTF. The CDR3 nucleotides read TGTGCCAGCAGAAGGGAGGACTATGGCTACACCTTC. The chain uses TRBV28 and TRBJ1-2; D is uncertain. Germline CDR1 and CDR2: MDHEN and SYDVKM. CDR3 length equals 12 residues. Trimming removed 6 bases at V and 3 bases at J, with 8 bases between.

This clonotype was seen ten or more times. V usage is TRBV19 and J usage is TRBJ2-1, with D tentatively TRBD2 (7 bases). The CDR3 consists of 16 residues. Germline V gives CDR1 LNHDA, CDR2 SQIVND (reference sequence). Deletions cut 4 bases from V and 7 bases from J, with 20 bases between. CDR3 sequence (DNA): TGTGCCAGTAGTACGCCGGCTAGGGGGGGGAGGAATGAGCAGTTCTTC. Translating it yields CASSTPARGGRNEQFF. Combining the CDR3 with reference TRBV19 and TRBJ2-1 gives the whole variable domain DGGITQSPKYLFRKEGQNVTLSCEQNLNHDAMYWYRQDPGQGLRLIYYSQIVNDFQKGDIAEGYSVSREKKESFPLTVTSAQKNPTAFYLCASSTPARGGRNEQFFGPGTRLTVL.

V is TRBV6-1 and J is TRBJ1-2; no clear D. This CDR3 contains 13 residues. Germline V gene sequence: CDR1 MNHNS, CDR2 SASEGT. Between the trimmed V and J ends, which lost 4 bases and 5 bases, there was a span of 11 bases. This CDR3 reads CASSGTTGYGYTF. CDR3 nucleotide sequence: TGTGCCAGCAGTGGGACCACCGGGTATGGCTACACCTTC.

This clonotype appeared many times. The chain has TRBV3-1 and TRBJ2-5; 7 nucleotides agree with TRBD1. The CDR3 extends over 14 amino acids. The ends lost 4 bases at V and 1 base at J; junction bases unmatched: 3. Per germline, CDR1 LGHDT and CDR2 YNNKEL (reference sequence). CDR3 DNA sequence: TGTGCCAGCAGCCTCGGACAGGTCCAAGAGACCCAGTACTTC. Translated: CASSLGQVQETQYF.

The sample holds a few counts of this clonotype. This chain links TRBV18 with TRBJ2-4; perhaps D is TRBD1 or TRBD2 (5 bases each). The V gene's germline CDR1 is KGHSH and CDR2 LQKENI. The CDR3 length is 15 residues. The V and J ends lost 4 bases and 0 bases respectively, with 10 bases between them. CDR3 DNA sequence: TGTGCCAGCTCACGGGACCCTACAGCCAAAAACATTCAGTACTTC. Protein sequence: CASSRDPTAKNIQYF.

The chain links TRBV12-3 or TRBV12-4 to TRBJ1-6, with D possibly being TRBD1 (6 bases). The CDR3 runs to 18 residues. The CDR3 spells CTFCLEQGIGALDSPLHF. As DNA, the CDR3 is TGTACCTTCTGTTTAGAACAGGGCATTGGCGCATTGGATTCACCCCTCCACTTT.

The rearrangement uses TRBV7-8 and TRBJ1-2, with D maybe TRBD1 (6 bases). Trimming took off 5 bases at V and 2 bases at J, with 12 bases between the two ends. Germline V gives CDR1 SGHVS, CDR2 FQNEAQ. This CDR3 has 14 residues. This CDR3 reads CASSPTGFNYGYTF. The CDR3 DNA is TGTGCCAGCAGCCCCACAGGGTTCAACTATGGCTACACCTTC.

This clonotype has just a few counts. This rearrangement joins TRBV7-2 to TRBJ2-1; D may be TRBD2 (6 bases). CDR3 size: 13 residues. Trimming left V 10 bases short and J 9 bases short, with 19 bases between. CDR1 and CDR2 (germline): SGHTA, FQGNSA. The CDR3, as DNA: TGTGCCACGTCCCGGGACTGGGGTGGTGAGCAGTTCTTC. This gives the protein CATSRDWGGEQFF. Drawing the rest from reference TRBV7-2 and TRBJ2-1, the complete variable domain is GAGVSQSPSNKVTEKGKDVELRCDPISGHTALYWYRQSLGQGLEFLIYFQGNSAPDKSGLPSDRFSAERTGGSVSTLTIQRTQQEDSAVYLCATSRDWGGEQFFGPGTRLTVL.

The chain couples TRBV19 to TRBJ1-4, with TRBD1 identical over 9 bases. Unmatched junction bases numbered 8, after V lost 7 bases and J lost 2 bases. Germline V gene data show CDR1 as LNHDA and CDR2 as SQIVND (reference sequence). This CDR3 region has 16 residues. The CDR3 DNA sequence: TGTGCCAGTACCCGGGACAGGGCATCGACTAATGAAAAACTGTTTTTT. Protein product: CASTRDRASTNEKLFF.

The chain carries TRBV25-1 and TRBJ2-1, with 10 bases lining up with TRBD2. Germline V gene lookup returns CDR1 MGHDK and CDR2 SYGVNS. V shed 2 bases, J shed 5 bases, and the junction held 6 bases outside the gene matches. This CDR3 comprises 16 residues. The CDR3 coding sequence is TGTGCCAGCAGTGAACCCCCTAGCGGGGGTCACAATGAGCAGTTCTTC. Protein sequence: CASSEPPSGGHNEQFF.

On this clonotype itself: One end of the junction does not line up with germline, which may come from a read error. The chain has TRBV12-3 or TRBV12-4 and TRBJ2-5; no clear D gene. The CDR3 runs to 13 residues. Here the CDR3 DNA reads TGTACCAGCAGTTTTTTGGGTAAAGAGACCCAGTACTTC. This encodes CTSSFLGKETQYF.

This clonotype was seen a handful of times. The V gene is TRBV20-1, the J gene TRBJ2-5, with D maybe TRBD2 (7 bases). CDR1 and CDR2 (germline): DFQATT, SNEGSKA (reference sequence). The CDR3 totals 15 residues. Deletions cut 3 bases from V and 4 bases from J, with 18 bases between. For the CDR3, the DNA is TGCAGTGCTAGGAAGGGGGGGGGAAAGGGAGAGACCCAGTACTTC. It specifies CSARKGGGKGETQYF.

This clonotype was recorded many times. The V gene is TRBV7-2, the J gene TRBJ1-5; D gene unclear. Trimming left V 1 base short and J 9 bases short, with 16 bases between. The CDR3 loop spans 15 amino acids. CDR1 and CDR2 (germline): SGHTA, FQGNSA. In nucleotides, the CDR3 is TGTGCCAGCAGCTTAGTAGGGCGGATCGATCGGCCCCAGCATTTT. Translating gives CASSLVGRIDRPQHF.

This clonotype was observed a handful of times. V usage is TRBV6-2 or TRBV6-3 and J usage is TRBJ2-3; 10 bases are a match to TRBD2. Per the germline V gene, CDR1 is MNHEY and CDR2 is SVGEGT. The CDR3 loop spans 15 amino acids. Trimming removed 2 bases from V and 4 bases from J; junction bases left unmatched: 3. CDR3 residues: CASSYSGGAPDTQYF. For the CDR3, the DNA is TGTGCCAGCAGTTACAGCGGGGGGGCCCCAGATACGCAGTATTTT.

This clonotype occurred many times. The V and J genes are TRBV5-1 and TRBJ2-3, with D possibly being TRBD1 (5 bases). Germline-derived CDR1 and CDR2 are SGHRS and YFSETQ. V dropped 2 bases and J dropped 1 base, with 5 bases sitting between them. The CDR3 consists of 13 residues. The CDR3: CASSLQGTDTQYF. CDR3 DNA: TGCGCCAGCAGCTTACAGGGCACAGATACGCAGTATTTT.

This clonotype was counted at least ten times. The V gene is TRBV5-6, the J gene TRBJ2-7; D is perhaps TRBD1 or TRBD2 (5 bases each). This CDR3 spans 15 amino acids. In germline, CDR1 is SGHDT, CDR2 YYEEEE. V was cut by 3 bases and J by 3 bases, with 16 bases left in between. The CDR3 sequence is CASSSGPGPRYEQYV. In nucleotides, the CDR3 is TGTGCCAGCAGCTCCGGACCGGGACCCCGCTACGAGCAGTACGTC.